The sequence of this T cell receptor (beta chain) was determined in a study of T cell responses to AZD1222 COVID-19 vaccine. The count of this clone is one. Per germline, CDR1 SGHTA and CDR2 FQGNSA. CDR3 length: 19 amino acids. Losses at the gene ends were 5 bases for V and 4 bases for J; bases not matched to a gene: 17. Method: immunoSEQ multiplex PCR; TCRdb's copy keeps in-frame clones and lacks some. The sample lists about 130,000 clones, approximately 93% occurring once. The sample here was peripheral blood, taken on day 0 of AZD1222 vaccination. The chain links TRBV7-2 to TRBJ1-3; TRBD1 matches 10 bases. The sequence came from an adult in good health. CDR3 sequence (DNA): TGTGCCAGCAGCGCCACCGGGACAGGGGTCTTATTAACAGGAAACACCATATATTTT. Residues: CASSATGTGVLLTGNTIYF.